These T cell receptor beta chains were read from a single sample in a study of blood T cells in healthy people across ages. From the 5' RACE reads, TCRdb called clonotypes with MiXCR, one entry per CDR3 protein. This table holds 800,000 or so distinct CDR3 sequences, more than 20% found once. The sample was also linked to a second study, of T cells of mothers and their children.

The sample was blood. The receptor source for this set is a boy aged 5-17 years in good health. Both conserved end residues are part of each CDR3. D genes are given only for firm matches. Clone size appears in some rows only: once, few, many, or a class for an expanded clone.

D gene	V gene	clone size	J gene	CDR3 DNA	CDR3 protein
TRBD2	TRBV27	-	TRBJ2-1	TGTGCCAGCTTAGGGCTCCTAGCGGGGGGGCCCAATGAGCAGTTCTTC	CASLGLLAGGPNEQFF
-	TRBV10-3	many	TRBJ2-1	TGTGCCATCAGTGACCTCGAGGCTCGCTCCTACAATGAGCAGTTCTTC	CAISDLEARSYNEQFF
-	TRBV12-3/TRBV12-4	few	TRBJ1-5	TGTGCCAGCAGTTCCGACATGGGACATCAGCCCCAGCATTTT	CASSSDMGHQPQHF
-	TRBV7-9	-	TRBJ1-6	TGTGCCAGCAGCTTAGGGGAATCGGCTGACTCCTATAATTCACCCCTCCACTTT	CASSLGESADSYNSPLHF
TRBD2	TRBV29-1	-	TRBJ2-2	TGCAGCGTTGAAGAGGGACTAGAAAGGACCGGGGAGCTGTTTTTT	CSVEEGLERTGELFF
-	TRBV27	-	TRBJ1-4	TGTGCCAGCAGTTTATCAGGGGGTGGTGAAAAACTGTTTTTT	CASSLSGGGEKLFF
-	TRBV29-1	-	TRBJ2-1	TGCAGCGTTGTGGGTTGGGCAGGGCCGGGTGAGCAGTTCTTC	CSVVGWAGPGEQFF
-	TRBV6-5	few	TRBJ1-2	TGTGCCAGCAGTTCCCTCAGTGGCTACACCTTC	CASSSLSGYTF
-	TRBV10-3	few	TRBJ2-7	TGTGCCATCAGTGAGGGAAGGGACTACGAGCAGTACTTC	CAISEGRDYEQYF
-	TRBV5-1	many	TRBJ1-1	TGCGCCAGCAGCTTGGTGGGGGCGGGCACTGAAGCTTTCTTT	CASSLVGAGTEAFF
TRBD1	TRBV28	few	TRBJ2-1	TGTGCCAGCAGTTTGATACAGGGGGAGCAGTTCTTC	CASSLIQGEQFF
TRBD2	TRBV7-6	-	TRBJ2-3	TGTGCCAGCAGCAGACGTCGGAGTAGCGGGAGTACAGATACGCAGTATTTT	CASSRRRSSGSTDTQYF
-	TRBV7-2	-	TRBJ1-4	TGTGCCAGCAGCTTAGGGGGGCTATCGAAACTGTTTTTT	CASSLGGLSKLFF
-	TRBV12-3/TRBV12-4	-	TRBJ1-5	TGTGCCAGCAGTCCTCAAGCAGGACACTATAGCAATCAGCCCCAGCATTTT	CASSPQAGHYSNQPQHF
-	TRBV3-1	-	TRBJ1-2	TGTGCCAGCAGCCAAGGTTTAGTTAATGGCTACACCTTC	CASSQGLVNGYTF
TRBD2	TRBV27	-	TRBJ2-3	TGTGCCAGCAGTTCACTAGCGGGGGCCCTCACAGATACGCAGTATTTT	CASSSLAGALTDTQYF
-	TRBV6-1	-	TRBJ2-3	TGTGCCAGCAGAGCGATCCCCCAAGGTACGGGGCTGGATACGCAGTATTTT	CASRAIPQGTGLDTQYF
-	TRBV5-1	few	TRBJ1-6	TGCGCCAGCAGCCCCTATAGAGGTTCACCCCTCCACTTT	CASSPYRGSPLHF
-	TRBV29-1	-	TRBJ2-2	TGCAGCGTTGAAATGTGGACCGGGGAGCTGTTTTTT	CSVEMWTGELFF
TRBD2	TRBV4-3	few	TRBJ2-1	TGCGCCAGCAGCCAAGATTACTCAGTCGGCGGGGGACTAGCAGGGCTCAATGAGCAGTTCTTC	CASSQDYSVGGGLAGLNEQFF
TRBD1	TRBV20-1	-	TRBJ1-2	TGCAGTGCTAGAGATCAGGGGGCCCACTATGGCTACACCTTC	CSARDQGAHYGYTF
-	TRBV11-2	few	TRBJ2-5	TGTGCCAGCAGCCCCCTGGAGGGATGGAGTGAGACCCAGTACTTC	CASSPLEGWSETQYF
TRBD1	TRBV19	-	TRBJ1-2	TGTGCCAGTAGTACTGGGACAGGGGCCAAGTGGAGCTATGGCTACACCTTC	CASSTGTGAKWSYGYTF
-	TRBV20-1	-	TRBJ1-2	TGCAGTGCTAACCCGGGGTTCTACGTTAGCTATGGCTACACCTTC	CSANPGFYVSYGYTF
-	TRBV7-9	many	TRBJ2-5	TGTGCCAGCAGCTTAGGCCGGACCCAAGAGACCCAGTACTTC	CASSLGRTQETQYF
-	TRBV7-9	few	TRBJ1-2	TGTGCCAGCAGCTCCGCGGCGGGGGGCTACACCTTC	CASSSAAGGYTF
-	TRBV2	-	TRBJ2-7	TGTGCCAGCAGTGATAAGGGCAACGAGGCCTACGAGCAGTACTTC	CASSDKGNEAYEQYF
-	TRBV21-1	-	TRBJ1-2	TGTGCCAGCAGCAAGGGGTATGGCTACACCTTC	CASSKGYGYTF
TRBD1	TRBV4-1	-	TRBJ1-1	TGCGCCAGCAGCCAGAGGGGGGGACAGGGGTTGGGCACTGAAGCTTTCTTT	CASSQRGGQGLGTEAFF
-	TRBV14	few	TRBJ2-5	TGTGCCAGCAGCCAAGATCCGGGCGGAGGGGTCAAGTACTTC	CASSQDPGGGVKYF
TRBD1	TRBV7-2	-	TRBJ2-7	TGTGCCAGCAGCTTTGCTGGGGGACAGAACTACGAGCAGTACTTC	CASSFAGGQNYEQYF
-	TRBV7-9	few	TRBJ2-2	TGTGCCAGCAGCTTCGGGACGGACCTTGTGTATCCCGCGGAGCTGTTTTTT	CASSFGTDLVYPAELFF
-	TRBV12-3/TRBV12-4	many	TRBJ2-3	TGTGCCAGCAGTTTGACCGGGGGAGATACGCAGTATTTT	CASSLTGGDTQYF
-	TRBV4-2	-	TRBJ1-2	TGTGCCAGCAGCGAAACAAGATATGTCAGCGGGTGTCGCTTC	CASSETRYVSGCRF
-	TRBV5-4	few	TRBJ2-6	TGTGCCAGCAGCCCATTCCCCGGGACCCGTAGCTCTGGGGCCAACGTCCTGACTTTC	CASSPFPGTRSSGANVLTF
-	TRBV20-1	few	TRBJ2-5	TGCAGTGCTAGAGATGCCTCCAGGGGACAAGAGACCCAGTACTTC	CSARDASRGQETQYF
TRBD1	TRBV9	-	TRBJ2-7	TGTGCCGGCAGCGTAGGCGGGACAGGGGTCCCCGAGCAGTACTTC	CAGSVGGTGVPEQYF
-	TRBV29-1	-	TRBJ1-4	TGCAGCGTTGGCCGGACAGCCTTGACAACTAATGAAAAACTGTTTTTT	CSVGRTALTTNEKLFF
-	TRBV5-1	many	TRBJ2-1	TGCGCCAGCAGCTTGAGCCGGGAGCAGTTCTTC	CASSLSREQFF
-	TRBV7-2	-	TRBJ2-3	TGTGCCAGCAGCAGCCCGGGACTGAGCACAGATACGCAGTATTTT	CASSSPGLSTDTQYF
TRBD2	TRBV4-2	-	TRBJ2-7	TGTGCCAGCAGCCAAGAATTTACTAGCGGGTTAATGTACGAGCAGTACTTC	CASSQEFTSGLMYEQYF
-	TRBV29-1	few	TRBJ1-3	TGCAGCGTTGAAGTTGGCGGGTTGGGAAACACCATATATTTT	CSVEVGGLGNTIYF
-	TRBV2	-	TRBJ2-2	TGTGCCAGTCGCATCGACTGGCACACCGGGGAGCTGTTTTTT	CASRIDWHTGELFF
-	TRBV4-1	-	TRBJ2-7	TGCGCCAGCAGCTACGACGGACAGAGGAGTTCCTACGAGCAGTACTTC	CASSYDGQRSSYEQYF
-	TRBV7-8	-	TRBJ2-3	TGTGCCAGCAGCTTAGACCACGATACGCAGTATTTT	CASSLDHDTQYF
TRBD2	TRBV28	-	TRBJ2-1	TGTGCCAGCAGTTCCCCTGGCGGGGGGGCCTTTTATGAGCAGTTCTTC	CASSSPGGGAFYEQFF
-	TRBV28	-	TRBJ2-2	TGTGCCAGCAGTCGTACAGGAACCCAGGCGAACACCGGGGAGCTGTTTTTT	CASSRTGTQANTGELFF
-	TRBV9	few	TRBJ1-2	TGTGCCAGCAGCGTGGGAGATTTCGGGGGCTACACCTTC	CASSVGDFGGYTF
TRBD2	TRBV11-2	-	TRBJ2-1	TGTGCCAGCAGGAGACTAGCGGACAATGAGCAGTTCTTC	CASRRLADNEQFF
-	TRBV6-1	-	TRBJ2-1	TGTGCCGGCAGTGCCGGGCCCTCCTACAATGAGCAGTTCTTC	CAGSAGPSYNEQFF
-	TRBV30	-	TRBJ2-2	TGTGCCTGCCCGAGGTGGGGGAACACCGGGGAGCTGTTTTTT	CACPRWGNTGELFF
-	TRBV19	-	TRBJ1-1	TGTGCCAGTAGTGCAGGGGTCCGGGAAGCTTTCTTT	CASSAGVREAFF